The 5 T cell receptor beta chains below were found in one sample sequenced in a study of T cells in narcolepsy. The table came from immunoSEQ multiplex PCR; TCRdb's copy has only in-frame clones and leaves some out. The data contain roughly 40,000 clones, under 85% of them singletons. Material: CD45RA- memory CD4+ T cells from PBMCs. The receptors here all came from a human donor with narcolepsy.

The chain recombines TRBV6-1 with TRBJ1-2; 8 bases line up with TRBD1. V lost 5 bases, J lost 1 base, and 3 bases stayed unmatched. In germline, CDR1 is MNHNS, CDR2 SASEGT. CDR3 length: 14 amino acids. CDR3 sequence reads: CASSPGQGNYGYTF. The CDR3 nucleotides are TGTGCCAGCAGTCCAGGACAGGGTAACTATGGCTACACCTTC.

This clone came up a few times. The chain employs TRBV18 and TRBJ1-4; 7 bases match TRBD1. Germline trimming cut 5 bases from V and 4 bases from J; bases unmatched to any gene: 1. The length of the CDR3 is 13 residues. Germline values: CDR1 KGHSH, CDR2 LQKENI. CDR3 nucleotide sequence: TGTGCCAGCTCAAGACAGGGTAATGAAAAACTGTTTTTT. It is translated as CASSRQGNEKLFF.

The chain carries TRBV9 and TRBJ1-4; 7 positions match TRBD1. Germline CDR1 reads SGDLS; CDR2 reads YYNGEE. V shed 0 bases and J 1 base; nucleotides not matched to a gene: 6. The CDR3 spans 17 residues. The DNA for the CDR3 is TGTGCCAGCAGCGTAGACCCCAGACAGGGAACTAATGAAAAACTGTTTTTT. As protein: CASSVDPRQGTNEKLFF.

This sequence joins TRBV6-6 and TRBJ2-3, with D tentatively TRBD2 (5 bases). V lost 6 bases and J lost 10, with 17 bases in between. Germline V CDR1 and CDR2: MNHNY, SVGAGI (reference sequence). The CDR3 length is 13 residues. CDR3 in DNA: TGTGCCAGCAGCCCTCTCACTAGTCCTGCGCAGTATTTT. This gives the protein CASSPLTSPAQYF.

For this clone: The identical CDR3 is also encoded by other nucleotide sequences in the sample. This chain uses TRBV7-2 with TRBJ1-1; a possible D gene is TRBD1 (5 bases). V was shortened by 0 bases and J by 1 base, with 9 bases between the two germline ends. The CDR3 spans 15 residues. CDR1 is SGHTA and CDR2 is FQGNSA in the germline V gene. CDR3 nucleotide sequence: TGTGCCAGCAGCTTAGCGTCTGGGGGGAACACTGAAGCTTTCTTT. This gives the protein CASSLASGGNTEAFF.